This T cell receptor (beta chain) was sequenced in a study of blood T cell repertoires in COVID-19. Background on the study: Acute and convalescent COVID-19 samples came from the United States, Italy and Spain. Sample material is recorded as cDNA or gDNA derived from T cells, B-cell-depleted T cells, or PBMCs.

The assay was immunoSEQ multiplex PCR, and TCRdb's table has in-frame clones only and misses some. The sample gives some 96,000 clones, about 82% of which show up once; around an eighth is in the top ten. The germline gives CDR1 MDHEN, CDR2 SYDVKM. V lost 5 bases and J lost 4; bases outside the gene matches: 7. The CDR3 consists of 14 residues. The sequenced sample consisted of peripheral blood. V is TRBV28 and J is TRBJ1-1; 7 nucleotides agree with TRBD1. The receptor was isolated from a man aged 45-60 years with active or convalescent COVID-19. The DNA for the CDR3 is TGTGCCAGCAGTAGGACAGGTGGCGTCACTGAAGCTTTCTTT. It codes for CASSRTGGVTEAFF.